This T cell receptor (beta chain) was captured by sequencing in a study of breast tumors, draining lymph nodes, adjacent tissues. General observations from the study: That most tumor T cells come from lymph nodes remained unproven. Luminal-like breast cancer showed significantly greater tumor-nontumor repertoire similarity than basal-like breast cancer did.

TCRdb independently ran MiXCR on the multiplex PCR reads; one entry per CDR3 protein. In the table there are about 140,000 distinct CDR3 sequences, 30% to 35% of which are singletons. Samples came from axillary lymph nodes draining the breast cancer. Notes on this clonotype: Its specificity is not known.

Trimming removed 8 bases at V and 8 bases at J, with 12 bases between. Germline CDR1 reads SQVTM; CDR2 reads ANQGSEA. The CDR3 sequence is 11 residues long. The chain has TRBV29-1 and TRBJ1-4; no definite D call. This receptor was identified in a female donor with breast cancer. Some clones in this sample may be carry-over from other donors' samples. The sample was axillary lymph node tissue. The CDR3 loop reads CSLVVGEKLFF. CDR3 DNA: TGCAGCTTGGTAGTGGGCGAAAAACTGTTTTTT.